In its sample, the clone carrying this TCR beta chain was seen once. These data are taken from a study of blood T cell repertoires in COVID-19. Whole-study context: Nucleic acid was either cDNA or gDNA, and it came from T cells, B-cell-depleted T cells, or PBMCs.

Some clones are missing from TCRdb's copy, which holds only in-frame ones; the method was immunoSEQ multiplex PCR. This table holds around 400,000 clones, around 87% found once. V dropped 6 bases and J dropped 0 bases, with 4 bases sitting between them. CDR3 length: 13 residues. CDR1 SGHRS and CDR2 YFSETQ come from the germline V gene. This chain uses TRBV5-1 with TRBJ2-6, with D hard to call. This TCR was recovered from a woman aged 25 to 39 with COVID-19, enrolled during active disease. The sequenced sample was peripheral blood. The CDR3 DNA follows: TGCGCCAGCACCCTCTCTGGGGCCAACGTCCTGACTTTC. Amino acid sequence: CASTLSGANVLTF.